The following is a T cell receptor (beta chain) sequence with its context. The antigen remains unidentified. The data were taken from a study of T cell responses to AZD1222 COVID-19 vaccine. Findings and caveats of the study: Along spike, vaccine-associated CD4 TCRs were found throughout, with dominance at 160-218 and 743-854.

V was pared by 5 bases and J by 1 base, with 14 bases between. CDR3 length equals 15 residues. Germline CDR1 reads MGHRA; CDR2 reads YSYEKL. Generated by immunoSEQ multiplex PCR, the TCRdb table keeps only in-frame clones and is missing some. The sample has around 150,000 clones; about 91% are singletons. The clonotype originates from an adult in good health. The chain has TRBV4-1 and TRBJ1-2; D gene ambiguous. Specimen: peripheral blood, collected on day 0 of AZD1222 vaccination. Here the CDR3 reads CASSTLLTGNYGYTF. The CDR3 coding sequence is TGCGCCAGCAGCACCCTTTTGACGGGTAACTATGGCTACACCTTC.